This entry lists 22 T cell receptor beta chains sequenced from one sample in a study of T cells in narcolepsy. Data came from immunoSEQ multiplex PCR; TCRdb stores just in-frame clones and leaves some out. Of 21,000 or so clones listed, just over 90% are singletons. The source material was CD45RA- memory CD4+ T cells from PBMCs. These receptors were collected from a human donor with narcolepsy.

CDR3 sequence: CASSLTRAAGNTIYF. In DNA form, the CDR3 reads TGTGCCAGCAGCTTAACCAGGGCGGCCGGAAACACCATATATTTT. The chain has TRBV7-8 and TRBJ1-3, with a tentative D call TRBD1 (5 bases). The CDR3 length is 15 residues. CDR1 is SGHVS, CDR2 FQNEAQ, per germline. The germline V and J ends were trimmed by 2 bases and 4 bases, with 12 bases remaining between them.

This sequence joins TRBV6-6 and TRBJ1-1; the D is unclear. V gave up 8 bases and J gave up 7 bases, with 20 bases separating them. CDR3 length equals 14 residues. Germline CDR1 MNHNY, CDR2 SVGAGI (reference sequence). The CDR3 loop reads CASLSRRPGDEAFF. Written as DNA, the CDR3 is TGTGCCAGCCTCTCCCGACGCCCAGGAGATGAAGCTTTCTTT.

The chain links TRBV5-4 to TRBJ2-7; D unclear. Trimming left V 1 base short and J 3 bases short, with 11 bases between. Germline CDR1 SGHNT, CDR2 YYREEE (reference sequence). This CDR3 region has 14 residues. DNA for the CDR3: TGTGCCAGCAGCTTGTATGGCGGCAGCTACGAGCAGTACTTC. Its translation is CASSLYGGSYEQYF.

This clone was picked up a small number of times. J is TRBJ1-5 and V is TRBV19; TRBD1 matches 7 bases. The length of the CDR3 is 16 residues. Germline-derived CDR1 and CDR2 are LNHDA and SQIVND (reference sequence). The junction had 14 bases not matched to a gene; V was cut back by 10 bases and J by 2 bases. CDR3 loop: CATSRQGSSGNQPQHF. The CDR3 bases are TGTGCCACTTCACGACAGGGCTCATCTGGCAATCAGCCCCAGCATTTT. Using reference TRBV19 and TRBJ1-5 for the parts outside the CDR3, the full variable domain is DGGITQSPKYLFRKEGQNVTLSCEQNLNHDAMYWYRQDPGQGLRLIYYSQIVNDFQKGDIAEGYSVSREKKESFPLTVTSAQKNPTAFYLCATSRQGSSGNQPQHFGDGTRLSIL.

This chain joins TRBV4-3 and TRBJ2-1; unclear D gene. The CDR3 extends over 15 amino acids. V dropped 1 base and J dropped 2 bases, with 9 bases sitting between them. Germline V gene data show CDR1 as LGHNA and CDR2 as YSLEER. The CDR3 reads CASSQVEATYNEQFF. The CDR3, as DNA: TGCGCCAGCAGCCAAGTAGAGGCGACCTACAATGAGCAGTTCTTC.

The genes are TRBV29-1 and TRBJ2-1, with D tentatively TRBD1 (6 bases). The CDR3 runs to 14 residues. CDR1 SQVTM and CDR2 ANQGSEA come from the germline V gene. The V end lost 3 bases, the J end lost 2 bases, and 11 bases lay between the germline ends. CDR3 in amino acids: CSVDADSPYNEQFF. For the CDR3, the DNA is TGCAGCGTTGACGCGGACAGTCCCTACAATGAGCAGTTCTTC.

The gene calls are TRBV7-2 and TRBJ2-2; D gene unclear. The germline CDR1 and CDR2 sequences are SGHTA and FQGNSA. Trimming shortened V by 5 bases and J by 1 base, and 14 bases separated the two germline ends. The CDR3 length is 16 residues. Here the CDR3 DNA reads TGTGCCAGCAGCAGCCCCGGCCCGAGGAACACCGGGGAGCTGTTTTTT. As protein: CASSSPGPRNTGELFF.

The chain combines TRBV30 with TRBJ1-6; tentative D call: TRBD1 (6 bases). The CDR3 length is 15 residues. Germline V gene data show CDR1 as GTSNPN and CDR2 as SVGIG (reference sequence). V lost 7 bases, J lost 0 bases, and 13 bases lay in between. As DNA, the CDR3 is TGTGCCTCCAGGGGTTCCAGCTCCTATAATTCACCCCTCCACTTT. It is translated as CASRGSSSYNSPLHF.

The chain employs TRBV5-1 and TRBJ2-3; D is undetermined. V shed 7 bases and J shed 2 bases, with 5 bases lying between them. Germline V gene sequence: CDR1 SGHRS, CDR2 YFSETQ. The CDR3 length is 11 residues. The CDR3 bases are TGCGCCAGCCGATCCACAGATACGCAGTATTTT. Translation gives CASRSTDTQYF.

The V and J genes are TRBV19 and TRBJ1-5; the D is unclear. The germline V gene encodes CDR1 LNHDA and CDR2 SQIVND (reference sequence). With 3 bases removed from V and 3 bases from J, the gap between germline ends came to 12 bases. The CDR3 contains 15 residues. CDR3 coding DNA: TGTGCCAGTAGTATGCAGGCGGGGATCAATCAGCCCCAGCATTTT. Its translation: CASSMQAGINQPQHF.

The rearrangement links TRBV19 to TRBJ1-5, with D maybe TRBD1 (5 bases). Per germline, CDR1 LNHDA and CDR2 SQIVND (reference sequence). Trimming removed 7 bases from V and 4 bases from J, with 14 bases in between. The CDR3 extends over 14 amino acids. CDR3 in DNA: TGTGCCAGTATGAGAGGGCAGGGAAATCAGCCCCAGCATTTT. Translating it yields CASMRGQGNQPQHF.

This clone was detected only a few times. The chain employs TRBV5-4 and TRBJ1-2, with 8 bases that match TRBD1. The V gene's germline CDR1 is SGHNT and CDR2 YYREEE (reference sequence). The junction had 5 bases not matched to a gene; V was cut back by 0 bases and J by 7 bases. The CDR3 runs 14 residues. CDR3 DNA: TGTGCCAGCAGCTTGGGCAGGGGGCGCGTTGGCTACACCTTC. Its translation is CASSLGRGRVGYTF.

J is TRBJ1-2 and V is TRBV19; 8 nucleotides line up with TRBD1. Trimming took 2 bases from V and 10 from J; bases not matched to a gene: 9. CDR1 LNHDA and CDR2 SQIVND come from the germline V gene (reference sequence). There are 14 residues in the CDR3. In DNA form, the CDR3 reads TGTGCCAGTAGTATAACAGGACAGGGAGGTTCCTACACCTTC. Amino acid sequence: CASSITGQGGSYTF. Using reference TRBV19 and TRBJ1-2 for the parts outside the CDR3, the full variable domain is DGGITQSPKYLFRKEGQNVTLSCEQNLNHDAMYWYRQDPGQGLRLIYYSQIVNDFQKGDIAEGYSVSREKKESFPLTVTSAQKNPTAFYLCASSITGQGGSYTFGSGTRLTVV.

The chain has TRBV30 and TRBJ2-2, with D maybe TRBD2 (6 bases). The CDR3 loop spans 16 amino acids. Germline V gene lookup returns CDR1 GTSNPN and CDR2 SVGIG (reference sequence). V lost 4 bases and J lost 3, with 18 bases in between. CDR3 sequence (DNA): TGTGCCTGGAACAGGCGTAGGAGGAGGGACACCGGGGAGCTGTTTTTT. Translated, it gives CAWNRRRRRDTGELFF.

This clone was seen just once. The chain has TRBV18 and TRBJ2-5, with D tentatively TRBD1 (6 bases). The germline V gene has CDR1 KGHSH and CDR2 LQKENI. V lost 1 base, J lost 5 bases, and 11 bases lay in between. The CDR3 is 14 amino acids. The CDR3 loop is CASSPRTGRETQYF. DNA for the CDR3: TGTGCCAGCTCACCACGCACAGGGCGGGAGACCCAGTACTTC.

This clone was seen just once. V and J are TRBV6-5 and TRBJ2-1; D possibly corresponds to TRBD2 (6 bases). CDR1 is MNHEY, CDR2 SVGAGI, per germline. CDR3 length: 15 residues. V was cut by 0 bases and J by 1 base, with 7 bases left in between. In nucleotides, the CDR3 is TGTGCCAGCAGTTACTCGGGAGGATCCTACAATGAGCAGTTCTTC. Its translation: CASSYSGGSYNEQFF.

To note about this clone: Other DNA variants within this sample encode the same CDR3. The genes are TRBV18 and TRBJ1-1, with unresolved D. The CDR3 is 11 residues long. V was trimmed by 2 bases and J by 3 bases, leaving 1 base between them. Germline loops: CDR1 KGHSH, CDR2 LQKENI. In DNA, the CDR3 is TGTGCCAGCTCACCAGACACTGAAGCTTTCTTT. Translating gives CASSPDTEAFF.

This clone was found once. This chain links TRBV20-1 with TRBJ2-1; D is uncertain. The CDR3 consists of 11 residues. CDR1 and CDR2 from the germline V gene are DFQATT and SNEGSKA (reference sequence). The V gene lost 3 bases and the J gene lost 3 bases, with 3 bases spanning the gap. For the CDR3, the DNA is TGCAGTGCTAGTAACTACAATGAGCAGTTCTTC. As protein: CSASNYNEQFF.

CDR3 sequence: CASSGDRGLSYEQYF. The DNA for the CDR3 is TGTGCCAGCAGTGGAGACAGGGGATTATCCTACGAGCAGTACTTC. V usage is TRBV6-1 and J usage is TRBJ2-7; 8 positions agree with TRBD1. CDR1 and CDR2 (germline): MNHNS, SASEGT. J was trimmed by 1 base and V by 4 bases; bases with no gene match: 6. The CDR3 runs to 15 residues.

This clone has more than one count but fewer than ten. The chain joins TRBV7-2 to TRBJ1-5; no definite D call. V was shortened by 3 bases and J by 5 bases, with 8 bases between the two germline ends. Germline values: CDR1 SGHTA, CDR2 FQGNSA. The CDR3 runs to 13 residues. The chain's CDR3 is CASSFDRDQPQHF. CDR3 in DNA: TGTGCCAGCAGCTTTGATAGGGATCAGCCCCAGCATTTT. The whole variable domain, remainder taken from reference TRBV7-2 and TRBJ1-5, is GAGVSQSPSNKVTEKGKDVELRCDPISGHTALYWYRQSLGQGLEFLIYFQGNSAPDKSGLPSDRFSAERTGGSVSTLTIQRTQQEDSAVYLCASSFDRDQPQHFGDGTRLSIL.

This sequence joins TRBV15 and TRBJ2-6; TRBD2 might be the D (6 bases). Germline values: CDR1 LNHNV, CDR2 YYDKDF (reference sequence). V was pared by 1 base and J by 0 bases, with 7 bases between. The CDR3 covers 16 residues. CDR3 sequence: CATSRGRDSGANVLTF. CDR3 nucleotide sequence: TGTGCCACCAGCAGAGGGCGGGACTCTGGGGCCAACGTCCTGACTTTC.

This clone was counted a single time. The DNA of the CDR3 is TGTGCCAGCAGTTATCAAGGGTGGAACTCCTACGAGCAGTACTTC. Its protein is CASSYQGWNSYEQYF. V gene TRBV6-5 combines with J gene TRBJ2-7; D remains unclear. The CDR3 sequence is 15 residues long. V lost 3 bases and J lost 0, with 12 bases in between. Germline CDR1 is MNHEY and CDR2 is SVGAGI.